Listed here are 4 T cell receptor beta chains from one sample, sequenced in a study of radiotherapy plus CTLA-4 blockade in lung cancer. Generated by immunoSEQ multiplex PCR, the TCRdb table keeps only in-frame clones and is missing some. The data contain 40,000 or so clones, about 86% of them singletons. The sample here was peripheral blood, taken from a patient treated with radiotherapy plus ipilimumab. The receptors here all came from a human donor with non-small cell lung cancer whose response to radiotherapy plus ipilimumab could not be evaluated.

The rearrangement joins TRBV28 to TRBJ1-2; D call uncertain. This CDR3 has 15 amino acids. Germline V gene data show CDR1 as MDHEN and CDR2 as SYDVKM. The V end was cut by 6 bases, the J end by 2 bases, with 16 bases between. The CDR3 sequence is CASSAPGRGNYGYTF. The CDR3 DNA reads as TGTGCCAGCAGCGCCCCCGGACGGGGAAACTATGGCTACACCTTC.

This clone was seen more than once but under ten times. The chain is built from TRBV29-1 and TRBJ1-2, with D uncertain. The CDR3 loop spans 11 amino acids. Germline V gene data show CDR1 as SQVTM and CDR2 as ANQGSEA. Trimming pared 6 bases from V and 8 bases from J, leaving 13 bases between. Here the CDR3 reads CSVYGEGGYTF. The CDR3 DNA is TGCAGCGTCTACGGGGAGGGCGGCTACACCTTC. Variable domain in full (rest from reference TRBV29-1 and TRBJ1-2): SAVISQKPSRDICQRGTSLTIQCQVDSQVTMMFWYRQQPGQSLTLIATANQGSEATYESGFVIDKFPISRPNLTFSTLTVSNMSPEDSSIYLCSVYGEGGYTFGSGTRLTVV.

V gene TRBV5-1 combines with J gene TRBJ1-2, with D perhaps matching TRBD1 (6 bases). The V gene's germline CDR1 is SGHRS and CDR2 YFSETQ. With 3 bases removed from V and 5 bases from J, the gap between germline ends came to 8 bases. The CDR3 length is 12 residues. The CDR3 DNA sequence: TGCGCCAGCAGCTCTCAGGGGTATGGCTACACCTTC. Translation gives CASSSQGYGYTF.

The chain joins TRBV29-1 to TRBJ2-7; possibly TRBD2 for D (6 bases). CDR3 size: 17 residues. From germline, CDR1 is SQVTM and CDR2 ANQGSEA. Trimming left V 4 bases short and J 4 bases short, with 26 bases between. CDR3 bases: TGCAGCGTTGGGGTTGGAGCGGGCACACACCTACCATACGAGCAGTACTTC. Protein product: CSVGVGAGTHLPYEQYF.